Presented here are 10 T cell receptor beta chains from one specimen sequenced in a study of blood T cell repertoires in COVID-19. Only in-frame clones appear in the TCRdb table, and some are missing; sequencing was by immunoSEQ multiplex PCR. There are approximately 210,000 clones in the sample; approximately 81% occur only once, and roughly a tenth lies in the top ten. Sequenced sample: peripheral blood. The receptors here all came from a woman at least 80 years old with COVID-19, enrolled during active disease.

The chain links TRBV6-5 to TRBJ1-1; 9 bases agree with TRBD1. The CDR3 is 15 amino acids. Germline CDR1 and CDR2: MNHEY and SVGAGI. The V segment lost 5 bases and the J segment 0 bases; nucleotides outside the gene matches: 4. DNA for the CDR3: TGTGCCAGCAGTACCACAGGGGGCCTGAACACTGAAGCTTTCTTT. It codes for CASSTTGGLNTEAFF.

The rearrangement uses TRBV4-1 and TRBJ2-7; TRBD1 aligns across 8 bases. CDR3 length: 17 residues. Germline CDR1 is MGHRA and CDR2 is YSYEKL. V gave up 6 bases and J gave up 4 bases; unmatched junction bases: 17. The CDR3 reads CASRSLPSPDRAYEQYF. Written as DNA, the CDR3 is TGCGCCAGCAGAAGTCTACCCTCCCCGGACAGGGCATACGAGCAGTACTTC.

This clone was seen a single time. The CDR3, as DNA: TGTGCCAGTAGTATAGAGAGTCTAGCGGCCCAGTTCTTC. It yields the protein CASSIESLAAQFF. The J gene is TRBJ2-1, the V gene TRBV19; TRBD2 matches 7 bases. V lost 0 bases to trimming and J lost 13 bases; unmatched junction nucleotides: 6. CDR1 and CDR2 (germline): LNHDA, SQIVND (reference sequence). This CDR3 comprises 13 residues.

The gene calls are TRBV7-2 and TRBJ1-1; D gene ambiguous. The CDR3 contains 15 residues. The V and J ends lost 1 base and 2 bases respectively, with 11 bases between them. Looked up from germline, CDR1 is SGHTA and CDR2 is FQGNSA. The CDR3: CASSLVSGINTEAFF. The CDR3, as DNA: TGTGCCAGCAGCTTAGTGTCAGGAATAAACACTGAAGCTTTCTTT.

The CDR3 here is CAWRASGGYNEQFF. CDR3 DNA sequence: TGTGCCTGGAGGGCTAGCGGGGGCTACAATGAGCAGTTCTTC. This chain joins TRBV30 and TRBJ2-1; 10 bases fit TRBD2. The V segment lost 3 bases and the J segment 3 bases; nucleotides outside the gene matches: 2. CDR1 is GTSNPN, CDR2 SVGIG, per germline (reference sequence). This CDR3 region has 14 residues.

The chain combines TRBV5-1 with TRBJ1-6, with 8 bases identical to TRBD1. After removal of 4 bases from V and 7 bases from J, the junction contained 4 bases not matched to a gene. CDR1 SGHRS and CDR2 YFSETQ come from the germline V gene. The CDR3 runs to 14 residues. The DNA for the CDR3 is TGCGCCAGCAGCCTACAGGGGGAAAATTCACCCCTCCACTTT. This sequence encodes CASSLQGENSPLHF.

The CDR3 reads CASSPGQGGGGELFF. The CDR3 bases are TGTGCCAGCAGCCCGGGACAGGGAGGTGGCGGGGAGCTGTTTTTT. The chain couples TRBV7-2 to TRBJ2-2; TRBD1 matches at 9 bases. The CDR3 runs to 15 residues. V was pared by 5 bases and J by 7 bases, with 8 bases of the junction left unmatched. Germline-derived CDR1 and CDR2 are SGHTA and FQGNSA.

Regarding this clone: The sample has other DNA sequences that encode this CDR3 too. This sequence joins TRBV5-1 and TRBJ2-1, with D possibly matching TRBD1 (5 bases). The length of the CDR3 is 13 residues. Germline V gene lookup returns CDR1 SGHRS and CDR2 YFSETQ. V lost 4 bases and J 5 bases, leaving 10 bases between the germline ends. CDR3 in DNA: TGCGCCAGCAGCCTCCAGGGCGACAATGAGCAGTTCTTC. This gives the protein CASSLQGDNEQFF.

The rearrangement joins TRBV2 to TRBJ2-3, with TRBD1 matching 9 bases. In germline, CDR1 is SNHLY, CDR2 FYNNEI. The junction had 12 bases not matched to a gene; V was cut back by 6 bases and J by 5 bases. The CDR3 length is 16 residues. This chain's CDR3 is CASSLSRQGGKDTQYF. The CDR3 bases are TGTGCCAGCAGCCTGTCCCGACAGGGGGGGAAAGATACGCAGTATTTT.

The chain uses TRBV6-5 and TRBJ1-5; D not resolved. The CDR3 sequence is 14 residues long. V lost 7 bases and J 2 bases, leaving 12 bases between the germline ends. Germline assignment: CDR1 MNHEY and CDR2 SVGAGI. Here the CDR3 DNA reads TGTGCCAGCAATCTGATTGAGGGCAATCAGCCCCAGCATTTT. This gives the protein CASNLIEGNQPQHF.